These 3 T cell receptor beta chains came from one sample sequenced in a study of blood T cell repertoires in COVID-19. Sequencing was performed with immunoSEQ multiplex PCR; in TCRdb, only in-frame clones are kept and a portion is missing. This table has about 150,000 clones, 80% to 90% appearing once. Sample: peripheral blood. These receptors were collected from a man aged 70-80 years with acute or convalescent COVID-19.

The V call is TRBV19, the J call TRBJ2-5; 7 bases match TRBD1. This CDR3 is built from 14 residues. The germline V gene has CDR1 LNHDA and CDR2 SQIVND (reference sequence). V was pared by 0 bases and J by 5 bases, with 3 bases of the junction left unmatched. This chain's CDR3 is CASSIDLRGETQYF. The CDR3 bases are TGTGCCAGTAGTATAGATCTCAGGGGGGAGACCCAGTACTTC.

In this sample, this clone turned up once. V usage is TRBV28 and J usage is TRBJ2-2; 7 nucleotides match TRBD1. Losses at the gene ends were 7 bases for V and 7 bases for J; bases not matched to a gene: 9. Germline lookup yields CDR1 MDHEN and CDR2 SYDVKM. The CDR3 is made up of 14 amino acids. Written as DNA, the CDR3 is TGTGCCAGCACGATGGGGGACAGAGGCGGGGAGCTGTTTTTT. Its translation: CASTMGDRGGELFF. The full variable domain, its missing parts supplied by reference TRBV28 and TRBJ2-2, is DVKVTQSSRYLVKRTGEKVFLECVQDMDHENMFWYRQDPGLGLRLIYFSYDVKMKEKGDIPEGYSVSREKKERFSLILESASTNQTSMYLCASTMGDRGGELFFGEGSRLTVL.

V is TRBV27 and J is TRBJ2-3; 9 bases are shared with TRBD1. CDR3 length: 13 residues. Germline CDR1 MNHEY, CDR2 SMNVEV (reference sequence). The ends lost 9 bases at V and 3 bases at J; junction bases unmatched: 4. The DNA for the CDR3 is TGTGCCAGTCGGGACAGGGCTACAGATACGCAGTATTTT. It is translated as CASRDRATDTQYF.